This T cell receptor (beta chain) was sequenced in a study of Tregs in tolerant kidney transplant recipients. CDR1 LGHNA and CDR2 YNFKEQ come from the germline V gene. Unmatched junction bases numbered 2, after V lost 0 bases and J lost 7 bases. The CDR3 sequence is 13 residues long. Repertoires were generated with immunoSEQ multiplex PCR, while TCRdb's copy carries only in-frame clones and drops some. The table includes 200,000 to 300,000 clones, about 80% detected once. Sequences were obtained from CD4+ T cells from blood. This receptor was obtained from a human donor in good health. V usage is TRBV4-2 and J usage is TRBJ1-2, with 7 bases identical to TRBD1. CDR3 residues: CASSQDRGSGYTF. The CDR3 bases are TGTGCCAGCAGCCAAGACAGGGGGTCTGGCTACACCTTC.